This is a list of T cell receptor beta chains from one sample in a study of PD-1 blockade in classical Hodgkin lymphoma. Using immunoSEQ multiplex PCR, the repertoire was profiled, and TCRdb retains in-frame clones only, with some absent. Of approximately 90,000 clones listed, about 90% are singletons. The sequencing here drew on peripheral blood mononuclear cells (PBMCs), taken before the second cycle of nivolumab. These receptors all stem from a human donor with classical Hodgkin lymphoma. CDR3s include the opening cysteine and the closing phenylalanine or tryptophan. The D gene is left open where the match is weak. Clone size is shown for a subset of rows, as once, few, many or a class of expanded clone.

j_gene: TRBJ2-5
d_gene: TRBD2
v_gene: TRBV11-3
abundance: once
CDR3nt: TGTGCCAGCAGCCACTATGGCGGGAGAAAAGAGACCCAGTACTTC
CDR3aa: CASSHYGGRKETQYF

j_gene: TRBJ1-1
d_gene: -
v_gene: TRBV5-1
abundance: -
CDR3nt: TGCGCCAGCAGCTTATCACCGAACACTGAAGCTTTCTTT
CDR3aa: CASSLSPNTEAFF

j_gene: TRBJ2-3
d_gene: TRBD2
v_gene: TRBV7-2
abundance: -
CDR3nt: TGTGCCAGCAGCTTTGCCCCGGGACTAGCGGGAGGGCACGCCGCGCAGTATTTT
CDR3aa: CASSFAPGLAGGHAAQYF

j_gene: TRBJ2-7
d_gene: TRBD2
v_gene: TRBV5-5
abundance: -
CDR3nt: TGTGCCAGCAGCTTGGGCCAGCGGGAGACCTACGAGCAGTACTTC
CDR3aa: CASSLGQRETYEQYF

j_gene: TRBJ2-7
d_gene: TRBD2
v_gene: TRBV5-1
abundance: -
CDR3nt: TGCGCCAGCAGCCTAGCCCTTTCATGGACTAGCGGCACCTACGAGCAGTACTTC
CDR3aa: CASSLALSWTSGTYEQYF

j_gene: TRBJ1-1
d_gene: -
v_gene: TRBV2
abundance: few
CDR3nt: TGTGCCAGCAGTGACAGACTTTGGGAAGCTTTCTTT
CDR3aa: CASSDRLWEAFF

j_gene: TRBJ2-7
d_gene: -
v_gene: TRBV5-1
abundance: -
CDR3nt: TGCGCCAGCAGCGACCAGGTACAGGGAATCTACGAGCAGTACTTC
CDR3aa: CASSDQVQGIYEQYF

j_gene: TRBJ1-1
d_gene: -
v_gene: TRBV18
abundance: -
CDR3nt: TGTGCCAGCTCACCATTGTGGACAGCCGGCGGCACTGAAGCTTTCTTT
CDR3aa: CASSPLWTAGGTEAFF

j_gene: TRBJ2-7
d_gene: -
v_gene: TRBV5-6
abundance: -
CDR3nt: TGTGCCTCGAACGGTCCCGGCTCCTACGAGCAGTACTTC
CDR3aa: CASNGPGSYEQYF

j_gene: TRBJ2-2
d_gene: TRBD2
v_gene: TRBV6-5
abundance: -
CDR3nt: TGTGCCAGCAGTTACTCAAGCGGGAGTCCCGGGGAGCTGTTTTTT
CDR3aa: CASSYSSGSPGELFF